This T cell receptor (beta chain) was recovered during a study of blood T cell repertoires in COVID-19. Clones were read by immunoSEQ multiplex PCR, and TCRdb kept only the in-frame ones, dropping some. The sample includes around 280,000 clones, roughly 85% seen only once; the top ten take approximately 6%. CDR3 length: 15 residues. Germline V gives CDR1 SGHAT, CDR2 FQNNGV. Trimming took 5 bases from V and 4 from J; bases not matched to a gene: 7. The source is a woman aged 40-49 years who had recovered from COVID-19. The sequenced material came from PBMCs or T cells enriched from blood (not recorded which). The chain uses TRBV11-2 and TRBJ2-1; 8 nucleotides agree with TRBD2. Written as DNA, the CDR3 is TGTGCCAGCAGCCCCGAGCGGGAGAGGTACAATGAGCAGTTCTTC. This gives the protein CASSPERERYNEQFF. Complete variable domain (other parts from reference TRBV11-2 and TRBJ2-1): EAGVAQSPRYKIIEKRQSVAFWCNPISGHATLYWYQQILGQGPKLLIQFQNNGVVDDSQLPKDRFSAERLKGVDSTLKIQPAKLEDSAVYLCASSPERERYNEQFFGPGTRLTVL.